The 7 T cell receptor beta chains given below trace back to one sample, sequenced in a study of tumor-infiltrating lymphocytes in localized non-small cell lung cancer. Here immunoSEQ multiplex PCR was the method, and the copy in TCRdb shows in-frame clones only, minus some. The sample comprises 11,000 to 15,000 clones, roughly four fifths of which are singletons, and roughly 21% rests with the top ten. The material sequenced was lung tumor tissue. The origin of the receptors is a human donor with non-small cell lung cancer.

The gene calls are TRBV7-2 and TRBJ2-7; 8 bases are shared with TRBD2. CDR1 SGHTA and CDR2 FQGNSA come from the germline V gene. The V gene end was trimmed by 4 bases and the J gene end by 4 bases; junction bases not matched to a gene: 12. This CDR3 region has 16 residues. CDR3 residues: CASSSGRGQNRYEQYF. CDR3 sequence (DNA): TGTGCCAGCAGCTCCGGGAGGGGTCAGAATCGGTACGAGCAGTACTTC. Combining the CDR3 with reference TRBV7-2 and TRBJ2-7 gives the whole variable domain GAGVSQSPSNKVTEKGKDVELRCDPISGHTALYWYRQSLGQGLEFLIYFQGNSAPDKSGLPSDRFSAERTGGSVSTLTIQRTQQEDSAVYLCASSSGRGQNRYEQYFGPGTRLTVT.

CDR3 amino acids: CASSPGQGASNQPQHF. CDR3 DNA sequence: TGTGCCAGCAGCCCTGGACAGGGGGCGAGCAATCAGCCCCAGCATTTT. The gene calls are TRBV7-2 and TRBJ1-5; 11 bases align to TRBD1. The CDR3 runs to 16 residues. The trim removed 5 bases at V and 1 base at J, leaving 4 bases unmatched. Looked up from germline, CDR1 is SGHTA and CDR2 is FQGNSA. Full variable domain (remainder filled in from reference TRBV7-2 and TRBJ1-5): GAGVSQSPSNKVTEKGKDVELRCDPISGHTALYWYRQSLGQGLEFLIYFQGNSAPDKSGLPSDRFSAERTGGSVSTLTIQRTQQEDSAVYLCASSPGQGASNQPQHFGDGTRLSIL.

This clone was recorded only once. The V gene is TRBV5-1, the J gene TRBJ2-3, with TRBD2 matching 8 bases. This CDR3 has 14 residues. CDR1 is SGHRS and CDR2 is YFSETQ in the germline V gene. The ends lost 0 bases at V and 5 bases at J; junction bases unmatched: 2. The CDR3 spells CASSLAAGGDTQYF. The CDR3 coding sequence is TGCGCCAGCAGCTTGGCCGCGGGAGGAGATACGCAGTATTTT.

This chain uses TRBV11-2 with TRBJ2-5; 9 bases are a match to TRBD1. The junction had 0 bases not matched to a gene; V was cut back by 1 base and J by 3 bases. Germline loops: CDR1 SGHAT, CDR2 FQNNGV. The CDR3 loop spans 14 amino acids. CDR3 nucleotide sequence: TGTGCCAGCAGCTTAGGGACAGGGGAAGAGACCCAGTACTTC. Translation gives CASSLGTGEETQYF.

This chain uses TRBV25-1 with TRBJ1-4; 8 positions agree with TRBD1. V lost 4 bases, J lost 7 bases, and 5 bases stayed unmatched. Looked up from germline, CDR1 is MGHDK and CDR2 is SYGVNS. CDR3 size: 14 residues. The CDR3 protein is CASSVRTGGEKLFF. The CDR3 DNA sequence: TGTGCCAGCAGTGTAAGAACAGGGGGTGAAAAACTGTTTTTT.

This clone was recorded a few times. The chain has TRBV4-2 and TRBJ2-7, with D perhaps TRBD2 (5 bases). The length of the CDR3 is 15 residues. With 1 base removed from V and 0 bases from J, the gap between germline ends came to 10 bases. Germline assignment: CDR1 LGHNA and CDR2 YNFKEQ. CDR3 sequence reads: CASSQGSGSSYEQYF. The CDR3 region has the DNA TGTGCCAGCAGCCAAGGGAGCGGTAGCTCCTACGAGCAGTACTTC.

CDR3 residues: CASSNLAGSLNTGELFF. In DNA form, the CDR3 reads TGTGCCAGCTCAAATCTTGCGGGGTCTTTGAACACCGGGGAGCTGTTTTTT. The rearrangement uses TRBV18 and TRBJ2-2; perhaps TRBD2 as D (6 bases). V dropped 5 bases and J dropped 1 base, with 17 bases sitting between them. The CDR3 spans 17 residues. The germline gives CDR1 KGHSH, CDR2 LQKENI.